Below are 24 T cell receptor beta chains sequenced from a single sample in a study of cytomegalovirus exposure and HLA in healthy donors. The PCR ran on 60 Vbeta and 13 Jbeta primers. TCRdb keeps only in-frame clones here, not all; method: immunoSEQ multiplex PCR. The sample holds 150,000 to 200,000 clones; roughly 80% are singletons and the top ten take less than 2%. The source material was PBMCs. The receptor set was obtained from a woman under 30 in good health and CMV-seronegative.

The genes are TRBV19 and TRBJ2-1; 8 bases map to TRBD1. CDR3 size: 14 residues. Germline values: CDR1 LNHDA, CDR2 SQIVND (reference sequence). V gave up 3 bases and J gave up 7 bases; unmatched junction bases: 5. CDR3 region: CASSIRQGINEQFF. The CDR3, as DNA: TGTGCCAGTAGTATCCGACAGGGGATAAATGAGCAGTTCTTC.

The gene calls are TRBV5-6 and TRBJ2-1; 11 bases line up with TRBD2. The CDR3 is made up of 19 amino acids. V gave up 4 bases and J gave up 2 bases; unmatched junction bases: 14. Germline CDR1 reads SGHDT; CDR2 reads YYEEEE. CDR3 amino acids: CASSPIKGLADLTYNEQFF. CDR3 sequence (DNA): TGTGCCAGCAGCCCAATAAAGGGACTAGCGGACCTGACCTACAATGAGCAGTTCTTC.

J is TRBJ1-1 and V is TRBV19; 9 nucleotides line up with TRBD1. Trimming cost V 6 bases and J 4 bases; bases outside gene matches: 6. The CDR3 runs 14 residues. Germline values: CDR1 LNHDA, CDR2 SQIVND (reference sequence). CDR3: CASRTDRGVTEAFF. The CDR3 region has the DNA TGTGCCAGTAGAACCGACAGGGGGGTCACTGAAGCTTTCTTT. Variable domain in full (rest from reference TRBV19 and TRBJ1-1): DGGITQSPKYLFRKEGQNVTLSCEQNLNHDAMYWYRQDPGQGLRLIYYSQIVNDFQKGDIAEGYSVSREKKESFPLTVTSAQKNPTAFYLCASRTDRGVTEAFFGQGTRLTVV.

This sequence joins TRBV11-2 and TRBJ1-4; weak D call: TRBD1 (5 bases). This CDR3 comprises 15 residues. Deletions cut 5 bases from V and 2 bases from J, with 12 bases between. Per germline, CDR1 SGHAT and CDR2 FQNNGV. CDR3 nucleotide sequence: TGTGCCAGCAGCGCCAGGGTCGGGACTAATGAAAAACTGTTTTTT. Amino acid sequence: CASSARVGTNEKLFF.

This clone was seen once. This chain connects TRBV18 to TRBJ2-3, with a weak D call TRBD1 (6 bases). The V gene's germline CDR1 is KGHSH and CDR2 LQKENI. The CDR3 contains 14 residues. Trimming removed 3 bases from V and 6 bases from J, with 13 bases in between. The CDR3 protein is CASSPGGPSDTQYF. CDR3 nucleotides: TGTGCCAGCTCACCTGGGGGCCCAAGCGATACGCAGTATTTT.

The genes are TRBV30 and TRBJ1-6, with 10 bases identical to TRBD1. CDR3 length equals 17 residues. V lost 3 bases, J lost 10 bases, and 15 bases stayed unmatched. Germline V gives CDR1 GTSNPN, CDR2 SVGIG (reference sequence). The CDR3 spells CAWRVRDRGALGSPLHF. The CDR3 DNA sequence: TGTGCCTGGAGGGTCCGGGACAGGGGAGCTTTAGGATCACCCCTCCACTTT. The full variable domain, with the rest looked up from reference TRBV30 and TRBJ1-6, is SQTIHQWPATLVQPVGSPLSLECTVEGTSNPNLYWYRQAAGRGLQLLFYSVGIGQISSEVPQNLSASRPQDRQFILSSKKLLLSDSGFYLCAWRVRDRGALGSPLHFGNGTRLTVT.

This chain connects TRBV2 to TRBJ2-7; D is ambiguous. Germline-derived CDR1 and CDR2 are SNHLY and FYNNEI. This CDR3 is built from 12 residues. The CDR3 sequence is CATRSDFYEQYV. The CDR3, as DNA: TGTGCAACCAGGTCCGATTTCTACGAGCAGTACGTC.

This chain uses TRBV7-8 with TRBJ2-2, with 10 bases matching TRBD2. The CDR3 totals 16 residues. Trimming cost V 5 bases and J 3 bases; bases outside gene matches: 6. Germline lookup yields CDR1 SGHVS and CDR2 FQNEAQ. For the CDR3, the DNA is TGTGCCAGCAGCATCCTAGCGGGAGCTGACACCGGGGAGCTGTTTTTT. It specifies CASSILAGADTGELFF.

The V and J genes are TRBV6-1 and TRBJ1-1; TRBD1 matches at 9 bases. The CDR3 has 15 amino acids. From germline, CDR1 is MNHNS and CDR2 SASEGT. V lost 2 bases, J lost 6 bases, and 7 bases stayed unmatched. As DNA, the CDR3 is TGTGCCAGCAGTGAAACACGACAGGGGGACGCTGAAGCTTTCTTT. Protein product: CASSETRQGDAEAFF.

This chain links TRBV2 with TRBJ1-6; D is possibly TRBD1 (5 bases). V was trimmed by 9 bases and J by 10 bases, leaving 13 bases between them. The CDR3 loop spans 12 amino acids. Germline-derived CDR1 and CDR2 are SNHLY and FYNNEI. CDR3 residues: CASQGDDSPLHF. DNA for the CDR3: TGTGCCAGTCAGGGCGACGACTCACCCCTCCACTTT.

With respect to this clone: The junction and the germline gene differ at one end; a read error may be behind it. The chain links TRBV7-9 to TRBJ2-7; 8 bases match TRBD1. This CDR3 has 15 residues. Germline CDR1 and CDR2: SEHNR and FQNEAQ (reference sequence). The CDR3 DNA follows: TGTGCCAGCAGCTATCCCGGGACAGGAACCTACGAGCAGCACTTC. Protein sequence: CASSYPGTGTYEQHF. The entire variable domain, with the rest obtained from reference TRBV7-9 and TRBJ2-7, is as follows: DTGVSQNPRHKITKRGQNVTFRCDPISEHNRLYWYRQTLGQGPEFLTYFQNEAQLEKSRLLSDRFSAERPKGSFSTLEIQRTEQGDSAMYLCASSYPGTGTYEQHFGPGTRLTVT.

The chain links TRBV19 to TRBJ2-1; 10 bases fit TRBD2. Germline-derived CDR1 and CDR2 are LNHDA and SQIVND (reference sequence). Trimming took 3 bases from V and 7 from J; bases not matched to a gene: 15. The CDR3 totals 18 residues. Written as DNA, the CDR3 is TGTGCCAGTAGTATTCGGCTAGCGGGAGAGCTGAGGGCTAATGAGCAGTTCTTC. Its protein is CASSIRLAGELRANEQFF.

This chain links TRBV5-1 with TRBJ1-2; D might be TRBD1 (6 bases). This CDR3 region has 15 residues. The ends were cut back, 4 bases at V and 4 bases at J, with 17 bases in the middle. Germline CDR1 SGHRS, CDR2 YFSETQ. CDR3 nucleotide sequence: TGCGCCAGCAGCCTCGGGACATTCGAGGGCTATGGCTACACCTTC. This gives the protein CASSLGTFEGYGYTF.

This clone has only one observation. The chain joins TRBV4-3 to TRBJ1-3, with D possibly TRBD1 on 5 matching bases. From germline, CDR1 is LGHNA and CDR2 YSLEER. V was clipped by 5 bases and J by 3 bases, with 17 bases between them. The CDR3 has 16 amino acids. The CDR3 DNA reads as TGCGCCAGCAGCTCCCGGGGGATGGGGTATGGAAACACCATATATTTT. It specifies CASSSRGMGYGNTIYF.

The chain employs TRBV7-2 and TRBJ1-3; 7 positions match TRBD1. Per the germline V gene, CDR1 is SGHTA and CDR2 is FQGNSA. V gave up 3 bases and J gave up 0 bases; unmatched junction bases: 8. This CDR3 is built from 17 residues. The CDR3 coding sequence is TGTGCCAGCAGCTTCGGACAGGTGGAAACCTCTGGAAACACCATATATTTT. This encodes CASSFGQVETSGNTIYF.

J is TRBJ1-1 and V is TRBV18; D perhaps matches TRBD1 (5 bases). The CDR3 spans 15 residues. V lost 5 bases, J lost 0 bases, and 13 bases lay in between. From germline, CDR1 is KGHSH and CDR2 LQKENI. DNA for the CDR3: TGTGCCAGCTCATTAGACGGGGGGATGAACACTGAAGCTTTCTTT. Encoded protein: CASSLDGGMNTEAFF.

The chain combines TRBV27 with TRBJ2-7, with 10 bases lining up with TRBD1. The CDR3 length is 15 residues. Germline-derived CDR1 and CDR2 are MNHEY and SMNVEV (reference sequence). The V gene end was trimmed by 4 bases and the J gene end by 4 bases; junction bases not matched to a gene: 7. The CDR3 loop reads CASSSNRDRGYEQYF. The DNA for the CDR3 is TGTGCCAGCAGTTCCAACCGGGACAGGGGTTACGAGCAGTACTTC.

The CDR3 sequence: CASSSGHSYEQYF. CDR3 coding DNA: TGTGCCAGTAGTAGCGGGCACTCCTACGAGCAGTACTTC. This chain uses TRBV19 with TRBJ2-7, with TRBD2 as a possible D gene (5 bases). Germline V lookup: CDR1 LNHDA, CDR2 SQIVND (reference sequence). This CDR3 region has 13 residues. Deletions cut 4 bases from V and 0 bases from J, with 7 bases between.

This clone was seen a few times. The chain is built from TRBV4-3 and TRBJ1-2, with D perhaps matching TRBD1 (6 bases). V lost 4 bases, J lost 2 bases, and 14 bases lay in between. The CDR3 runs 15 residues. CDR1 is LGHNA, CDR2 YSLEER, per germline. DNA for the CDR3: TGCGCCAGCAGCCGGGGGCTTTTTGACAACTATGGCTACACCTTC. Translating gives CASSRGLFDNYGYTF.

The gene calls are TRBV9 and TRBJ2-2; D unresolved. The CDR3 totals 13 residues. Per the germline V gene, CDR1 is SGDLS and CDR2 is YYNGEE. Trimming took off 0 bases at V and 6 bases at J, with 6 bases between the two ends. The DNA for the CDR3 is TGTGCCAGCAGCGTAGATCAGTCCGGGGAGCTGTTTTTT. The encoded protein is CASSVDQSGELFF.

The CDR3 DNA reads TGTGCTAGTGGTCGGGGGGGAAGGGGTGCTATCTACAATGAGCAGTTCTTC. The encoded protein is CASGRGGRGAIYNEQFF. V gene TRBV12-5 combines with J gene TRBJ2-1, with 8 bases aligning to TRBD2. V was clipped by 5 bases and J by 3 bases; unmatched bases: 12. This CDR3 comprises 17 residues. Germline V gene sequence: CDR1 LGHNT, CDR2 FRNRAP.

This clone was detected once. Additional DNA sequences in this sample encode the identical CDR3. This chain joins TRBV9 and TRBJ1-4, with 7 positions matching TRBD1. Germline V CDR1 and CDR2: SGDLS, YYNGEE. Trimming cost V 2 bases and J 4 bases; bases outside gene matches: 5. This CDR3 is built from 15 residues. This chain's CDR3 is CASSVAGTVNEKLFF. The CDR3 DNA sequence: TGTGCCAGCAGCGTGGCCGGGACAGTTAATGAAAAACTGTTTTTT.

The J gene is TRBJ1-5, the V gene TRBV28; D not certain. Germline V gives CDR1 MDHEN, CDR2 SYDVKM. The CDR3 runs 15 residues. V was cut by 7 bases and J by 6 bases, with 19 bases left in between. The CDR3 sequence is CASTIDSPGGQPQHF. The CDR3 nucleotides are TGTGCCAGCACCATAGACTCCCCGGGAGGTCAGCCCCAGCATTTT.

This clone was observed a single time. The chain recombines TRBV11-3 with TRBJ2-2; D might be TRBD2 (6 bases). There are 15 residues in the CDR3. Germline CDR1 and CDR2: SGHNT and YENEEA. Trimming cost V 8 bases and J 4 bases, with 17 bases left between them. The CDR3 coding sequence is TGTGCCAGCGGTCTACTGGGACTTCCCACCGGGGAGCTGTTTTTT. It encodes CASGLLGLPTGELFF.